This T cell receptor (beta chain) derives from a study of cytomegalovirus exposure and HLA in healthy donors. The PCR contained 60 Vbeta and 13 Jbeta primers. Repertoires were generated with immunoSEQ multiplex PCR, while TCRdb's copy carries only in-frame clones and drops some. The sample has 75,000 to 100,000 clones; 60% to 75% are singletons. The CDR3 is 14 amino acids. With 7 bases clipped from V and 3 bases from J, the junction kept 7 bases outside the gene matches. The V gene's germline CDR1 is MNHNS and CDR2 SASEGT. This receptor was taken from a man in his sixties in good health and CMV-seronegative. The sample comprised PBMCs. The rearrangement links TRBV6-1 to TRBJ1-1; 8 bases line up with TRBD1. CDR3 protein: CASIPTGVDTEAFF. For the CDR3, the DNA is TGTGCCAGCATCCCGACAGGGGTGGACACTGAAGCTTTCTTT.